Presented here are 20 T cell receptor beta chains from one specimen sequenced in a study of naive and memory T cell subsets. Two oligonucleotides, mixed equimolar, formed the beta constant-region primer covering TRBC1 and TRBC2. The ligated cDNA underwent four PCR rounds using SP2 and nested alpha and beta constant-region primers. Via MiXCR, TCRdb re-called the UMI-ligation and nested PCR reads, giving one row per CDR3 protein. The repertoire includes some 110,000 distinct CDR3 sequences, about 36% of them detected once, and 0.75% to 1% sits in the top ten. The sequenced sample was central memory CD4+ T cells from blood. The receptors derive from a human donor in good health.

The chain recombines TRBV20-1 with TRBJ2-1, with a possible D match to TRBD2 (5 bases). V gave up 0 bases and J gave up 0 bases, with 9 bases separating them. CDR3 length equals 15 residues. The germline V gene has CDR1 DFQATT and CDR2 SNEGSKA (reference sequence). The CDR3, as DNA: TGCAGTGCTAGAGATACGGGGAGCTCCTACAATGAGCAGTTCTTC. Its protein product is CSARDTGSSYNEQFF.

The J gene is TRBJ2-2, the V gene TRBV20-1; 7 bases line up with TRBD1. The CDR3 runs to 12 residues. Per germline, CDR1 DFQATT and CDR2 SNEGSKA (reference sequence). J gave up 4 bases and V 6 bases, and 2 bases lay outside the gene matches. CDR3 protein: CSATGRTGELFF. The DNA for the CDR3 is TGCAGTGCGACAGGGCGCACCGGGGAGCTGTTTTTT.

The chain uses TRBV12-3 or TRBV12-4 and TRBJ2-1; a possible D gene is TRBD1 (6 bases). The CDR3 has 15 amino acids. With 3 bases removed from V and 3 bases from J, the gap between germline ends came to 12 bases. CDR3 nucleotides: TGTGCCAGCAGTTTGGGCAGGGGAATCTACAATGAGCAGTTCTTC. It yields the protein CASSLGRGIYNEQFF.

The rearrangement joins TRBV28 to TRBJ1-2; 7 bases line up with TRBD1. V lost 6 bases, J lost 4 bases, and 14 bases stayed unmatched. Germline CDR1 MDHEN, CDR2 SYDVKM. CDR3 size: 16 residues. The CDR3 coding sequence is TGTGCCAGCAGGAAACCGAACAGGGGAGGAGGCTATGGCTACACCTTC. Translated, it gives CASRKPNRGGGYGYTF.

The rearrangement uses TRBV6-2 or TRBV6-3 and TRBJ2-7; perhaps TRBD1 as D (6 bases). CDR3 length: 13 amino acids. Germline V gene lookup returns CDR1 MNHEY and CDR2 SVGEGT. V lost 6 bases and J lost 6, with 15 bases in between. The chain's CDR3 is CASRLAGRGEQYF. The CDR3 coding sequence is TGTGCCAGCAGACTGGCCGGCAGGGGCGAGCAGTACTTC.

The CDR3 region is CASSPDRPPYEQYF. CDR3 DNA: TGTGCCAGCAGTCCTGACCGGCCACCCTACGAGCAGTACTTC. The J gene is TRBJ2-7, the V gene TRBV9; the D is unclear. The CDR3 consists of 14 residues. Trimming stripped 5 bases from V and 2 bases from J, with 14 bases between. Germline assignment: CDR1 SGDLS and CDR2 YYNGEE.

The J gene is TRBJ2-7, the V gene TRBV25-1; 8 nucleotides agree with TRBD2. V dropped 2 bases and J dropped 3; count of bases not matched to a gene: 3. Germline-derived CDR1 and CDR2 are MGHDK and SYGVNS. The CDR3 totals 14 residues. The CDR3 nucleotides read TGTGCCAGCAGTGAACGGGGGGGTCACTACGAGCAGTACTTC. Translated, it gives CASSERGGHYEQYF.

V gene TRBV28 combines with J gene TRBJ2-3, with 8 bases that match TRBD1. Germline CDR1 and CDR2: MDHEN and SYDVKM. The J segment lost 3 bases and the V segment lost 3 bases, leaving 5 bases of the junction unmatched. This CDR3 has 15 residues. CDR3 sequence reads: CASSLAGGATDTQYF. The CDR3 DNA follows: TGTGCCAGCAGTTTGGCAGGGGGCGCAACAGATACGCAGTATTTT.

This clonotype was observed a few times. V usage is TRBV7-2 and J usage is TRBJ2-7; D is unresolved. V dropped 5 bases and J dropped 2 bases, with 10 bases sitting between them. Germline lookup yields CDR1 SGHTA and CDR2 FQGNSA. There are 13 residues in the CDR3. In DNA form, the CDR3 reads TGTGCCAGCAGCAAAGACTTCGCCTACGAGCAGTACTTC. It translates to CASSKDFAYEQYF.

This clonotype was counted between two and nine times. The rearrangement joins TRBV5-1 to TRBJ2-1; 13 positions agree with TRBD2. The V segment lost 1 base and the J segment 7 bases; nucleotides outside the gene matches: 2. The CDR3 loop spans 15 amino acids. The germline gives CDR1 SGHRS, CDR2 YFSETQ. The CDR3 DNA is TGCGCCAGCAGCTTGACTAGCGGGAGGGGGAATGAGCAGTTCTTC. Encoded protein: CASSLTSGRGNEQFF.

The V call is TRBV11-2, the J call TRBJ2-1; tentative D call: TRBD2 (5 bases). Per germline, CDR1 SGHAT and CDR2 FQNNGV. This CDR3 is 16 amino acids long. V gave up 1 base and J gave up 0 bases, with 10 bases separating them. The DNA of the CDR3 is TGTGCCAGCAGCTTAGCCTCGGCGGGCTCCTACAATGAGCAGTTCTTC. Translation: CASSLASAGSYNEQFF.

This clonotype was counted once. The chain has TRBV20-1 and TRBJ2-7; the D is unclear. The CDR3 has 14 residues. V was shortened by 6 bases and J by 2 bases, with 17 bases between the two germline ends. Germline V gene lookup returns CDR1 DFQATT and CDR2 SNEGSKA (reference sequence). Here the CDR3 DNA reads TGCAGTGCCCCGGACGTTTCTCGGGCCTACGAGCAGTACTTC. It is translated as CSAPDVSRAYEQYF.

The chain combines TRBV12-3 or TRBV12-4 with TRBJ2-7; 7 nucleotides match TRBD1. The CDR3 loop spans 17 amino acids. The V and J ends lost 3 bases and 6 bases, in that order; junction bases with no gene match: 17. The CDR3 sequence: CASSFQGLRQGVGEQYF. The DNA for the CDR3 is TGTGCCAGCAGTTTTCAAGGTCTGAGACAGGGTGTTGGCGAGCAGTACTTC.

The chain employs TRBV12-3 or TRBV12-4 and TRBJ2-7, with TRBD1 identical over 11 bases. Germline trimming cut 5 bases from V and 7 bases from J; bases unmatched to any gene: 7. The CDR3 spans 14 residues. CDR3 sequence (DNA): TGTGCCAGCAGTAGGACAGGGGGCCTGGGAGAGCAGTACTTC. This translates into CASSRTGGLGEQYF.

The genes are TRBV6-6 and TRBJ2-1; 7 bases map to TRBD1. The length of the CDR3 is 19 residues. In germline, CDR1 is MNHNY, CDR2 SVGAGI (reference sequence). The V gene end was trimmed by 6 bases and the J gene end by 6 bases; junction bases not matched to a gene: 23. CDR3 sequence (DNA): TGTGCCAGCAGCCTCTTACGTGGGACAGCGAGCGCTCAAATCAATGAGCAGTTCTTC. Protein sequence: CASSLLRGTASAQINEQFF.

The J gene is TRBJ1-5, the V gene TRBV6-5; the D gene is possibly TRBD1 (5 bases). The ends were cut back, 2 bases at V and 1 base at J, with 12 bases in the middle. CDR1 is MNHEY and CDR2 is SVGAGI in the germline V gene. CDR3 length equals 16 residues. The CDR3 sequence is CASSYRGSGSNQPQHF. For the CDR3, the DNA is TGTGCCAGCAGTTACAGGGGCAGTGGAAGCAATCAGCCCCAGCATTTT.

The chain combines TRBV5-6 with TRBJ2-7; D call uncertain. The length of the CDR3 is 13 residues. Trimming shortened V by 10 bases and J by 0 bases, and 14 bases separated the two germline ends. Germline CDR1 and CDR2: SGHDT and YYEEEE. This chain's CDR3 is CASRTAYSYEQYF. The CDR3 DNA reads as TGTGCCTCAAGGACGGCCTACTCCTACGAGCAGTACTTC.

This sequence joins TRBV20-1 and TRBJ2-3, with 9 nucleotides matching TRBD1. This CDR3 has 16 residues. Looked up from germline, CDR1 is DFQATT and CDR2 is SNEGSKA (reference sequence). V was clipped by 1 base and J by 4 bases; unmatched bases: 9. This CDR3 reads CSARAPGQGSPDTQYF. For the CDR3, the DNA is TGCAGTGCTAGAGCCCCGGGACAGGGTAGTCCAGATACGCAGTATTTT.

The J gene is TRBJ1-2, the V gene TRBV18; TRBD1 aligns across 8 bases. In germline, CDR1 is KGHSH, CDR2 LQKENI. This CDR3 spans 15 amino acids. V lost 5 bases to trimming and J lost 8 bases; unmatched junction nucleotides: 13. DNA of the CDR3: TGTGCCAGCTCATCGACTCGGACAGGGTCTATCGGCTACACCTTC. Translating gives CASSSTRTGSIGYTF. The full variable domain, with the rest looked up from reference TRBV18 and TRBJ1-2, is NAGVMQNPRHLVRRRGQEARLRCSPMKGHSHVYWYRQLPEEGLKFMVYLQKENIIDESGMPKERFSAEFPKEGPSILRIQQVVRGDSAAYFCASSSTRTGSIGYTFGSGTRLTVV.

The gene calls are TRBV28 and TRBJ2-3; D perhaps matches TRBD2 (6 bases). The CDR3 runs to 15 residues. The V gene lost 2 bases and the J gene lost 6 bases, with 15 bases spanning the gap. Looked up from germline, CDR1 is MDHEN and CDR2 is SYDVKM. As DNA, the CDR3 is TGTGCCAGCAGTTTACCTACGGGGGATGTCGATACGCAGTATTTT. It yields the protein CASSLPTGDVDTQYF. The whole variable domain, remainder taken from reference TRBV28 and TRBJ2-3, is DVKVTQSSRYLVKRTGEKVFLECVQDMDHENMFWYRQDPGLGLRLIYFSYDVKMKEKGDIPEGYSVSREKKERFSLILESASTNQTSMYLCASSLPTGDVDTQYFGPGTRLTVL.